A selection of T cell receptor beta chains follows, all from one sample in a study of radiotherapy plus CTLA-4 blockade in lung cancer. This table comes from immunoSEQ multiplex PCR, and its TCRdb copy is limited to in-frame clones, with some not included. This table holds approximately 80,000 clones, roughly 80% found once. The sample consisted of peripheral blood, taken from a patient treated with radiotherapy plus ipilimumab. The source of these receptors is a human donor with non-small cell lung cancer whose response to radiotherapy plus ipilimumab could not be evaluated. The CDR3 runs from the conserved cysteine through the conserved F or W. A D gene is named only where the DNA matches it firmly.

TRBV4-1,TRBJ1-2,TRBD1,CASSQDQETGQTYGYTF
TRBV10-3,TRBJ2-1,TRBD2,CATRPSGGLSDEQFF
TRBV4-2,TRBJ1-5,-,CASRLWGDSDQPQHF
TRBV6-1,TRBJ1-6,-,CASIQDYNSPLHF
TRBV29-1,TRBJ2-5,TRBD2,CSVTAGGETQYF
TRBV4-2,TRBJ2-5,TRBD2,CASSQESGGGAGETQYF
TRBV6-6,TRBJ2-7,-,CASSGLQGSSSYEQYF
TRBV11-2,TRBJ1-1,-,CASSSDSGRGAFF
TRBV25-1,TRBJ1-2,-,CASSRRTGNYGYTF
TRBV7-9,TRBJ2-5,TRBD2,CASSAKTSGRAARETQYF
TRBV4-2,TRBJ2-5,TRBD2,CASSQVGRRGEETQYF
TRBV7-2,TRBJ1-4,TRBD1,CASSSPNLGGLEKLFF
TRBV4-1,TRBJ1-5,TRBD1,CASSQDPGTGIIQPQHF
TRBV18,TRBJ1-5,TRBD1,CASSPGWDRNQPQHF
TRBV27,TRBJ2-6,TRBD1,CASSFGSRGQGTFGANVLTF
TRBV6-5,TRBJ1-4,-,CASSYGGGFGKLFF
TRBV6-6,TRBJ2-3,-,CASTPRGAGTDTQYF
TRBV5-1,TRBJ1-4,TRBD1,CASSFRTGGSEKLFF
TRBV5-1,TRBJ2-3,TRBD1,CASSPTRQGFSSTDTQYF
TRBV6-5,TRBJ2-7,TRBD1,CASSYSGTGGYEQYF
TRBV5-1,TRBJ1-3,-,CASSFGSGLPGNTIYF
TRBV6-1,TRBJ2-3,TRBD1,CASSDRARGQADTQYF
TRBV27,TRBJ2-3,-,CASSLNPGLPSDTQYF
TRBV29-1,TRBJ2-7,TRBD2,CSVWGLAGPYEQYF
TRBV9,TRBJ2-1,-,CASSVALGYNEQFF
TRBV6-5,TRBJ2-7,TRBD1,CASSYAFGTGYGEQYF
TRBV7-2,TRBJ1-2,TRBD1,CASSSTGGSRYGYTF
TRBV7-9,TRBJ1-4,TRBD1,CASSPQGANEKLFF
TRBV5-1,TRBJ1-1,-,CASSLGAQGYTEAFF
TRBV6-4,TRBJ1-5,TRBD1,CASSVDRDQPQHF
TRBV9,TRBJ2-2,-,CASSRYGFSDTGELFF
TRBV7-6,TRBJ2-5,TRBD2,CASSSGLAEVQETQYF
TRBV19,TRBJ1-5,-,CASHGPYSNQPQHF
TRBV28,TRBJ2-7,TRBD1,CASLGQGKAGEQYF
TRBV7-8,TRBJ2-1,TRBD2,CASSFPGGRSYNEQFF
TRBV6-1,TRBJ2-4,TRBD1,CASSDGQGRVKNIQYF